The 5 T cell receptor beta chains given below trace back to one sample, sequenced in a study of OX40 agonist ivuxolimab in advanced cancers. Method: immunoSEQ multiplex PCR; TCRdb's copy keeps in-frame clones and lacks some. Of 40,000 to 55,000 clones listed, about 90% were seen once; the top ten hold less than 30%. The input for sequencing was CD4+ or CD8+ T cells sorted from blood, taken in a trial of the OX40 agonist ivuxolimab. These receptors came from an adult with an advanced solid tumor such as melanoma, head and neck, liver or kidney cancer.

The chain joins TRBV6-5 to TRBJ1-1, with D perhaps matching TRBD1 (5 bases). V lost 6 bases, J lost 3 bases, and 8 bases lay in between. Germline V gene data show CDR1 as MNHEY and CDR2 as SVGAGI. This CDR3 has 12 residues. The chain's CDR3 is CASRAGDTEAFF. Here the CDR3 DNA reads TGTGCCAGCAGAGCGGGGGACACTGAAGCTTTCTTT.

J is TRBJ1-1 and V is TRBV10-1, with D unclear. From germline, CDR1 is WNHNN and CDR2 SYGVQD (reference sequence). The CDR3 has 13 residues. V was cut by 0 bases and J by 3 bases, with 5 bases left in between. The CDR3 DNA reads as TGCGCCAGCAGTGAGTCTAGCTACACTGAAGCTTTCTTT. Translation: CASSESSYTEAFF.

The rearrangement uses TRBV27 and TRBJ2-7, with 10 bases aligning to TRBD1. CDR3 length: 15 residues. Trimming removed 6 bases from V and 3 bases from J; junction bases left unmatched: 8. Germline V gene sequence: CDR1 MNHEY, CDR2 SMNVEV (reference sequence). The CDR3 reads CASRPWTGGIYEQYF. The CDR3 region has the DNA TGTGCCAGCAGACCTTGGACAGGGGGAATCTACGAGCAGTACTTC.

The rearrangement uses TRBV5-6 and TRBJ2-6; maybe TRBD1 (6 bases). The CDR3 sequence is 15 residues long. The germline CDR1 and CDR2 sequences are SGHDT and YYEEEE. V was cut by 4 bases and J by 5 bases, with 13 bases left in between. This CDR3 is CASSPQGNWANVLTF. CDR3 coding DNA: TGTGCCAGCAGCCCTCAGGGGAACTGGGCCAACGTCCTGACTTTC.

The table lists this clone with a few counts. This chain links TRBV15 with TRBJ1-1; TRBD1 aligns across 7 bases. The CDR3 extends over 15 amino acids. Germline-derived CDR1 and CDR2 are LNHNV and YYDKDF (reference sequence). Unmatched junction bases numbered 5, after V lost 1 base and J lost 3 bases. The chain's CDR3 is CATSRADRRYTEAFF. As DNA, the CDR3 is TGTGCCACCAGCAGAGCGGACAGGAGGTACACTGAAGCTTTCTTT.